This TCR beta chain derives from a study of T cell responses to AZD1222 COVID-19 vaccine. Turning to this clone: The antigen remains unidentified.

The data were produced by immunoSEQ multiplex PCR, yet TCRdb's version contains in-frame clones alone and is incomplete. The sample has over 100,000 clones, roughly 85% seen once. Germline V gene lookup returns CDR1 LGHNA and CDR2 YNFKEQ. The CDR3 length is 17 residues. V lost 0 bases and J lost 5, with 14 bases in between. Study-level findings and limits: Following two doses of AZD1222, Spike-specific TCR breadth and depth rose. Among vaccine-associated CD4 TCRs, coverage spanned spike, with dominance at 160-218 and 743-854. Females outnumbered males among donors, who were mostly white British; clonal diversity was possibly underestimated. None of the repertoires were sampled until the peak T cell response had passed.

The chain joins TRBV4-2 to TRBJ1-6, with a tentative D call TRBD1 (5 bases). The sequencing used peripheral blood, collected 28 days after the second dose of the MenACWY control vaccine. The clonotype originates from an adult who received the MenACWY meningococcal vaccine as a control. CDR3 coding DNA: TGTGCCAGCAGCCAAGATTTACGGGGAGGGGATAATTCACCCCTCCACTTT. Protein product: CASSQDLRGGDNSPLHF.